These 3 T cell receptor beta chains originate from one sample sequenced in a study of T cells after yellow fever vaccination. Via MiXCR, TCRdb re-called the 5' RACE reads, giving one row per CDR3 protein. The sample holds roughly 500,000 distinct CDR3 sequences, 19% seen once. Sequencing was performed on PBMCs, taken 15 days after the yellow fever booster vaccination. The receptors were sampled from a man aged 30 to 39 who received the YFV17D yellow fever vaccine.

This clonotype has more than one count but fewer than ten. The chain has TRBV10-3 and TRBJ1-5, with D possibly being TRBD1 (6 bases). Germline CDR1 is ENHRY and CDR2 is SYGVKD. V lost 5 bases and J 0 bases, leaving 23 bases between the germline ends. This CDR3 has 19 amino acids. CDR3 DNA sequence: TGTGCCATCAGTCATAAACAGGGCGAGGGTTTCGGTAGCAATCAGCCCCAGCATTTT. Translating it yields CAISHKQGEGFGSNQPQHF.

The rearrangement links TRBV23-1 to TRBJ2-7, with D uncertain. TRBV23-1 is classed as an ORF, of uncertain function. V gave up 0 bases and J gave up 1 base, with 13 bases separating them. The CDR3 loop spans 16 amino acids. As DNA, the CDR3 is TGCGCCAGCAGTCAATCGCCACCCCGAGGATCCTACGAGCAGTACTTC. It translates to CASSQSPPRGSYEQYF.

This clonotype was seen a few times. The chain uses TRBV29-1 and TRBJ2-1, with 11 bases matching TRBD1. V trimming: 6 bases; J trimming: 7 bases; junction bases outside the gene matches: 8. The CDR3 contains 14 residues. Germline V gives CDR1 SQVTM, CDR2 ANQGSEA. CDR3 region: CSVAGQGVLNEQFF. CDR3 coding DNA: TGCAGCGTGGCGGGACAGGGGGTTCTAAATGAGCAGTTCTTC.